This T cell receptor beta chain was obtained from a study of blood T cells in healthy people across ages. Study-wide results and caveats: Relative to aged donors, long-lived donors carried more naive CD4+ cells and displayed higher diversity.

A sample-barcoded 5' primer and a J-beta primer mix were used in a second PCR of roughly 6 to 11 cycles. No fewer than 3 million CDR3-containing paired-end reads came from each sample. From the 5' RACE reads, TCRdb called clonotypes with MiXCR, one entry per CDR3 protein. The sample lists around 1,000,000 distinct CDR3 sequences, under 30% seen once, with approximately 0.75% in the top ten. As concerns this clonotype: Its antigen is still unknown.

Separately, the same data were catalogued under a study of T cells of mothers and their children. That work contributes: A few healthy Caucasian mothers served as donors, and their six children did as well. A primer called M1S, used in the second PCR, added sample barcodes and 2-4 random nucleotides.

This sequence was found in a girl aged 2-10 years in good health. The material sequenced was blood.

The CDR3 DNA is TGTGCCAGCAGCTCCACCGGGACAACAACTAGCACAGATACGCAGTATTTT. Amino acids: CASSSTGTTTSTDTQYF. The genes are TRBV7-2 and TRBJ2-3; TRBD1 might be the D (6 bases). The germline V gene encodes CDR1 SGHTA and CDR2 FQGNSA. Trimming removed 4 bases from V and 0 bases from J, with 17 bases in between. The CDR3 runs to 17 residues.